The rows below give T cell receptor beta chains drawn from one sample of a study of PD-L1 blockade in urothelial cancer. The assay was immunoSEQ multiplex PCR, and TCRdb's table has in-frame clones only and misses some. This repertoire shows under 40,000 clones, 90% found once; its top ten account for around 7.7%. The specimen comprised PBMCs, sampled around atezolizumab (anti-PD-L1) treatment. The receptors here all came from a man between 65 and 79 years old with urothelial cancer. The CDR3 runs from the conserved cysteine through the conserved F or W. Each record gives: J gene, D gene, clone size, V gene, CDR3 protein, CDR3 DNA. The D gene is left open where the match is weak. Where a row states a size, it is once, few, many or the class of an expanded clone; other rows omit it.

TRBJ1-4,-,few,TRBV5-5,CASSLTGNTGEKLFF,TGTGCCAGCAGCTTGACAGGGAATACGGGGGAAAAACTGTTTTTT
TRBJ2-6,TRBD1,-,TRBV29-1,CSVEGQGSPAGANVLTF,TGCAGCGTTGAGGGACAGGGGTCCCCGGCTGGGGCCAACGTCCTGACTTTC
TRBJ1-1,TRBD1,few,TRBV15,CATSRGTGLMNTEAFF,TGTGCCACCAGCAGAGGGACAGGGCTCATGAACACTGAAGCTTTCTTT
TRBJ2-7,-,-,TRBV9,CASSVQGGEQYF,TGTGCCAGCAGCGTGCAGGGAGGCGAGCAGTACTTC
TRBJ2-1,TRBD2,-,TRBV9,CASSVEASGRFGNEQFF,TGTGCCAGCAGCGTAGAGGCTAGCGGGAGGTTCGGGAATGAGCAGTTCTTC
TRBJ1-2,-,-,TRBV27,CASSLQGRAGYGYTF,TGTGCCAGCAGTTTACAGGGAAGGGCAGGCTATGGCTACACCTTC
TRBJ2-3,-,-,TRBV25-1,CASSERLAATQYF,TGTGCCAGCAGTGAGAGACTGGCGGCTACGCAGTATTTT
TRBJ2-5,-,-,TRBV10-3,CAISGTALPETQYF,TGTGCCATCAGCGGCACAGCCCTACCAGAGACCCAGTACTTC
TRBJ2-7,TRBD1,-,TRBV11-2,CASSKVAGQGTYEQYF,TGTGCCAGCAGCAAAGTGGCGGGACAGGGTACATACGAGCAGTACTTC
TRBJ2-1,TRBD2,-,TRBV6-4,CASSESGLAGGDEQFF,TGTGCCAGCAGTGAGTCCGGGCTAGCGGGAGGAGATGAGCAGTTCTTC
TRBJ2-3,-,-,TRBV29-1,CSVRAGLTDTQYF,TGCAGCGTTAGGGCGGGGCTCACAGATACGCAGTATTTT
TRBJ1-1,TRBD1,-,TRBV30,CAWSAHRGLVEAFF,TGTGCCTGGAGTGCCCACAGGGGGCTCGTTGAAGCTTTCTTT
TRBJ1-2,TRBD1,-,TRBV6-1,CASRRDREGYTF,TGTGCCAGCAGACGGGACAGGGAGGGTTACACCTTC
TRBJ2-7,-,-,TRBV28,CASRPGSYEQYF,TGTGCCAGCAGACCGGGGAGTTACGAGCAGTACTTC
TRBJ2-7,-,-,TRBV14,CASSHFRRASGEQYF,TGTGCCAGCAGCCATTTCAGACGGGCTTCGGGGGAGCAGTACTTC
TRBJ1-2,-,once,TRBV6-1,CASSFEGNYGYTF,TGTGCCAGCAGTTTTGAGGGAAACTATGGCTACACCTTC
TRBJ1-5,TRBD1,few,TRBV19,CASRGTGINQPQHF,TGTGCCAGTAGGGGGACAGGGATCAATCAGCCCCAGCATTTT
TRBJ2-2,-,-,TRBV11-2,CASSLGSGTNTGELFF,TGTGCCAGCAGCTTAGGTTCGGGGACGAACACCGGGGAGCTGTTTTTT
TRBJ2-1,-,-,TRBV5-4,CASSVNNEQFF,TGTGCCAGCAGCGTTAACAATGAGCAGTTCTTC
TRBJ2-7,TRBD2,-,TRBV2,CASRPSGSGEQYF,TGTGCCAGCAGACCCAGCGGGAGTGGCGAGCAGTACTTC
TRBJ1-3,-,-,TRBV28,CASSLWDTAGNTIYF,TGTGCCAGCAGTTTATGGGACACGGCTGGAAACACCATATATTTT
TRBJ2-5,TRBD2,-,TRBV28,CASSQLAGVSETQYF,TGTGCCAGCAGCCAACTAGCGGGAGTTTCGGAGACCCAGTACTTC
TRBJ2-1,TRBD1,-,TRBV10-2,CASRTGSYNEQFF,TGCGCCAGCAGGACAGGGTCCTACAATGAGCAGTTCTTC
TRBJ2-7,TRBD2,-,TRBV30,CAWNPKVASGSYEQYF,TGTGCCTGGAACCCGAAGGTGGCTAGCGGGAGCTACGAGCAGTACTTC
TRBJ1-3,-,-,TRBV2,CASSDGRPPPGNTIYF,TGTGCCAGCAGTGATGGCAGGCCTCCTCCAGGAAACACCATATATTTT
TRBJ2-5,-,-,TRBV5-1,CASSFRGGEETQYF,TGCGCCAGCAGCTTCAGGGGAGGGGAAGAGACCCAGTACTTC
TRBJ2-1,-,-,TRBV5-1,CASSLLYNEQFF,TGCGCCAGCAGCTTGTTATACAATGAGCAGTTCTTC
TRBJ2-1,TRBD2,-,TRBV10-2,CACWLRAGDINEQFF,TGCGCCTGTTGGCTACGAGCGGGAGACATCAATGAGCAGTTCTTC
TRBJ1-5,TRBD1,-,TRBV29-1,CSVDTGAGQPQHF,TGCAGCGTTGACACAGGGGCAGGGCAGCCCCAGCATTTT
TRBJ2-1,-,-,TRBV19,CASMSGLYNEQFF,TGTGCCAGTATGTCGGGTCTCTACAATGAGCAGTTCTTC
TRBJ1-2,-,-,TRBV6-5,CASSTVSNYGYTF,TGTGCCAGCAGTACGGTATCTAACTATGGCTACACCTTC
TRBJ1-6,-,-,TRBV11-2,CASSLRQSPDSPLHF,TGTGCCAGCAGCCTCCGACAATCGCCAGATTCACCCCTCCACTTT
TRBJ1-1,TRBD1,-,TRBV19,CASSRNRGSLTEAFF,TGTGCCAGTAGTAGGAACAGGGGGAGCTTAACTGAAGCTTTCTTT
TRBJ1-3,-,-,TRBV5-1,CASRSGQVEGNTIYF,TGCGCCAGCAGAAGCGGGCAGGTGGAAGGAAACACCATATATTTT
TRBJ1-2,-,once,TRBV18,CASSPTGHRLHGYTF,TGTGCCAGCTCACCAACGGGACACCGTCTCCATGGCTACACCTTC
TRBJ2-1,-,-,TRBV5-8,CASSLVLALSSYNEQFF,TGTGCCAGCAGCTTGGTTCTAGCGCTTAGCTCCTACAATGAGCAGTTCTTC
TRBJ2-7,TRBD1,-,TRBV5-5,CASSRRGPKVLEQYF,TGTGCCAGCAGCCGCAGGGGGCCAAAAGTGCTCGAGCAGTACTTC